The present TCR beta chain was sequenced within a study of T cells in Graves' hyperthyroidism and ophthalmopathy. For the study at large: Before any treatment, at initial diagnosis, peripheral blood was collected.

Germline-derived CDR1 and CDR2 are MDHEN and SYDVKM. The V end lost 6 bases, the J end lost 3 bases, and 14 bases lay between the germline ends. This CDR3 has 14 amino acids. This clonotype came up many times. TCR beta CDR3 region amplification was performed from RNA transcripts. A first-round RT-PCR of the TCR CDR3 used the HTBI primer set. One entry per CDR3 protein, called by TCRdb with MiXCR from the multiplex PCR reads. The table lists roughly 600,000 distinct CDR3 sequences, around 13% of them singletons. This chain links TRBV28 with TRBJ1-1; no clear D gene. Sequences were obtained from blood. The sequence was collected from a woman between 45 and 65 years old with Graves' ophthalmopathy. Written as DNA, the CDR3 is TGTGCCAGCAGCCACGCTAGGGCGTACACTGAAGCTTTCTTT. Protein: CASSHARAYTEAFF.